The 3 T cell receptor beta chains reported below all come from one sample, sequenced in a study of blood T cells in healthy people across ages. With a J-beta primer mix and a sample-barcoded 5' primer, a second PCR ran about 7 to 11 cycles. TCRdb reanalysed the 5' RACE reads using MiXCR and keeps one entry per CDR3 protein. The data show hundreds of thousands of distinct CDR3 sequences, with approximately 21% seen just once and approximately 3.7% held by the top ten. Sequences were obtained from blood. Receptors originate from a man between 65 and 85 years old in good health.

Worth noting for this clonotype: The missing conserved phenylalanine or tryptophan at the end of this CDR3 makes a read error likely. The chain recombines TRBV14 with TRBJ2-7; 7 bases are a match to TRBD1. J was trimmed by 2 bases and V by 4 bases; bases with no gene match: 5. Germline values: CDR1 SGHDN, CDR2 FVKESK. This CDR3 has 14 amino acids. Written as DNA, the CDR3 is TGTGCCAGCAGCCGAAGTCAGGGGGCCTACGAGCAGTACTGC. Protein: CASSRSQGAYEQYC.

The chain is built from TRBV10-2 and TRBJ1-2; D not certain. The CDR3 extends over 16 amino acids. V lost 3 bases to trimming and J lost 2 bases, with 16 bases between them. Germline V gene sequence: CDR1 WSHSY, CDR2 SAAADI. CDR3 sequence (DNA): TGCGCCAGCAGTGATGGCGGGTCCCCGAAAAACTATGGCTACACCTTC. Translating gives CASSDGGSPKNYGYTF.

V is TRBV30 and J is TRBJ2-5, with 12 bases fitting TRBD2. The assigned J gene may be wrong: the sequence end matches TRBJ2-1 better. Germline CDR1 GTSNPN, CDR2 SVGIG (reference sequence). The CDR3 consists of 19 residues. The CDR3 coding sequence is TGTGCCTGGAGGCTTTCCCCGGGACTAGCGGGTCCCCGCTACAATGAGCAGTTCTTC. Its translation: CAWRLSPGLAGPRYNEQFF.